Presented here are 25 T cell receptor beta chains from one specimen sequenced in a study of molecular identifiers for immune sequencing clone quantification. One entry per CDR3 protein results from TCRdb running MiXCR on the PCR reads. The profile shows 550,000 to 750,000 distinct CDR3 sequences, approximately 20% of them singletons. Sequenced material: naive CD8+ T cells from blood, with Jurkat cell RNA spiked in. Subset: FACS-sorted CD8+CD4-CCR7+CD45RA+ naive T cells. The receptor source for this set is a human donor in good health. Some libraries in this study had Jurkat cell RNA spiked in.

V and J are TRBV20-1 and TRBJ1-1, with a weak D call TRBD1 (6 bases). Germline CDR1 DFQATT, CDR2 SNEGSKA (reference sequence). CDR3 length equals 19 residues. The V gene lost 4 bases and the J gene lost 0 bases, with 27 bases spanning the gap. The CDR3 protein is CSAIPGFARIRDMNTEAFF. The CDR3 DNA reads as TGCAGTGCTATCCCGGGGTTTGCAAGGATCCGGGACATGAACACTGAAGCTTTCTTT.

This clonotype was recorded a few times. The chain has TRBV20-1 and TRBJ2-1; 11 positions match TRBD2. The CDR3 extends over 17 amino acids. Trimming removed 0 bases from V and 4 bases from J; junction bases left unmatched: 8. The germline CDR1 and CDR2 sequences are DFQATT and SNEGSKA (reference sequence). The CDR3 reads CSARDPTSGRSYNEQFF. In DNA, the CDR3 is TGCAGTGCTAGAGATCCAACTAGCGGGAGATCGTACAATGAGCAGTTCTTC.

This clonotype came up a few times. J is TRBJ2-1 and V is TRBV6-4; D is perhaps TRBD2 (6 bases). In germline, CDR1 is MRHNA, CDR2 SNTAGT. V was shortened by 2 bases and J by 7 bases, with 12 bases between the two germline ends. The CDR3 loop spans 14 amino acids. CDR3 nucleotides: TGTGCCAGCAGTGACATGGAGGGCGGGAATGAGCAGTTCTTC. This codes for CASSDMEGGNEQFF.

Many counts were recorded for this clonotype. The rearrangement uses TRBV5-1 and TRBJ1-4; D is unclear. The CDR3 sequence is 14 residues long. V shed 7 bases and J shed 0 bases, with 10 bases lying between them. CDR1 SGHRS and CDR2 YFSETQ come from the germline V gene. Here the CDR3 reads CASLSAATNEKLFF. The DNA for the CDR3 is TGCGCCAGCCTATCGGCCGCAACTAATGAAAAACTGTTTTTT.

Worth noting for this clonotype: A read error may account for a junction end that differs from germline. This chain uses TRBV6-5 with TRBJ1-2, with D uncertain. The CDR3 contains 15 residues. Per the germline V gene, CDR1 is MNHEY and CDR2 is SVGAGI. This CDR3 is CAGSPSSQRLYGYTF. For the CDR3, the DNA is TGTGCCGGCAGTCCGTCAAGCCAGAGACTCTATGGCTACACCTTC.

The table lists this clonotype with a few counts. V gene TRBV19 combines with J gene TRBJ1-5, with D perhaps matching TRBD1 (5 bases). V was trimmed by 7 bases and J by 10 bases, leaving 26 bases between them. The CDR3 is made up of 16 amino acids. The V gene's germline CDR1 is LNHDA and CDR2 SQIVND (reference sequence). Here the CDR3 reads CASNDAGFPPFEPQHF. The CDR3 DNA reads TGTGCCAGTAATGATGCAGGGTTCCCCCCGTTCGAACCCCAGCATTTT.

At least ten counts were recorded for this clonotype. This rearrangement joins TRBV6-6 to TRBJ2-3; 10 positions agree with TRBD2. Germline values: CDR1 MNHNY, CDR2 SVGAGI (reference sequence). The J segment lost 2 bases and the V segment lost 5 bases, leaving 1 base of the junction unmatched. The length of the CDR3 is 14 residues. CDR3: CASSTSGNTDTQYF. The CDR3 coding sequence is TGTGCCAGCAGTACTAGCGGGAACACAGATACGCAGTATTTT.

This clonotype was found many times. V usage is TRBV25-1 and J usage is TRBJ1-1; D may be TRBD1 (6 bases). CDR1 is MGHDK, CDR2 SYGVNS, per germline. This CDR3 is 14 amino acids long. Trimming removed 9 bases from V and 7 bases from J, with 21 bases in between. The CDR3: CARGEQEGDYEAFF. CDR3 coding DNA: TGTGCCAGGGGGGAACAGGAGGGGGACTATGAAGCTTTCTTT.

This clonotype occurred a few times. This chain joins TRBV19 and TRBJ1-5; 9 bases align to TRBD1. Germline assignment: CDR1 LNHDA and CDR2 SQIVND (reference sequence). The CDR3 has 15 residues. V lost 5 bases, J lost 1 base, and 3 bases stayed unmatched. The CDR3 region is CASSAGQGSNQPQHF. The DNA for the CDR3 is TGTGCCAGTAGTGCGGGACAGGGCAGCAATCAGCCCCAGCATTTT.

This clonotype was observed at least ten times. The CDR3, as DNA: TGTGCCAGCAGCCGAGGAATCTCTGGGGCCAACGTCCTGACTTTC. Translating gives CASSRGISGANVLTF. The gene calls are TRBV14 and TRBJ2-6; D is unresolved. CDR1 is SGHDN and CDR2 is FVKESK in the germline V gene. The CDR3 covers 15 residues. The V end lost 4 bases, the J end lost 0 bases, and 7 bases lay between the germline ends.

Points on this clonotype: A clone one base away is much larger, so this may be a read error. V usage is TRBV7-9 and J usage is TRBJ1-1, with a weak D call TRBD1 (5 bases). V dropped 5 bases and J dropped 8 bases, with 15 bases sitting between them. This CDR3 has 13 amino acids. The germline V gene encodes CDR1 SEHNR and CDR2 FQNEAQ (reference sequence). This CDR3 reads CASSNRPGKEAFF. DNA of the CDR3: TGTGCCAGCAGCAATCGACCAGGGAAAGAAGCTTTCTTT.

This clonotype was picked up many times. The chain employs TRBV9 and TRBJ2-2, with TRBD1 identical over 7 bases. The CDR3 is made up of 15 amino acids. V was clipped by 0 bases and J by 7 bases; unmatched bases: 6. Per the germline V gene, CDR1 is SGDLS and CDR2 is YYNGEE. CDR3 region: CASSVGGQSGGELFF. CDR3 coding DNA: TGTGCCAGCAGCGTAGGGGGACAGTCAGGCGGGGAGCTGTTTTTT.

This clonotype came up many times. CDR3 sequence: CSVDGGTGAFF. For the CDR3, the DNA is TGCAGCGTTGATGGAGGAACGGGTGCTTTCTTT. The rearrangement joins TRBV29-1 to TRBJ1-1; D call uncertain. The germline CDR1 and CDR2 sequences are SQVTM and ANQGSEA. V lost 3 bases and J 11 bases, leaving 13 bases between the germline ends. The CDR3 contains 11 residues.

V and J are TRBV12-3 or TRBV12-4 and TRBJ2-2; D possibly corresponds to TRBD2 (5 bases). The CDR3 is made up of 16 amino acids. The V end was cut by 6 bases, the J end by 2 bases, with 16 bases between. The CDR3 nucleotides read TGTGCCAGCAGCCGCCCTTTACTAGGAAACACCGGGGAGCTGTTTTTT. Its translation: CASSRPLLGNTGELFF.

The CDR3 loop reads CASSQVGGNEQFF. The CDR3 region has the DNA TGTGCCAGCAGCCAAGTAGGGGGCAATGAGCAGTTCTTC. J is TRBJ2-1 and V is TRBV4-2; TRBD1 is a possible D gene (6 bases). The CDR3 runs 13 residues. Germline V gives CDR1 LGHNA, CDR2 YNFKEQ. The V end lost 1 base, the J end lost 6 bases, and 7 bases lay between the germline ends.

On this clonotype itself: A much larger clone differs by one base, so this may be a read error. The chain links TRBV5-4 to TRBJ1-4; D unclear. V was pared by 4 bases and J by 6 bases, with 16 bases between. The CDR3 length is 15 residues. Germline CDR1 reads SGHNT; CDR2 reads YYREEE (reference sequence). The CDR3 here is CASSNSGVQDEKLFF. For the CDR3, the DNA is TGTGCCAGCAGCAACTCCGGAGTCCAGGATGAAAAACTGTTTTTT.

This clonotype has at least ten counts. The V and J genes are TRBV4-1 and TRBJ1-4; D unresolved. Trimming pared 2 bases from V and 0 bases from J, leaving 4 bases between. The CDR3 extends over 14 amino acids. Germline CDR1 reads MGHRA; CDR2 reads YSYEKL. Written as DNA, the CDR3 is TGCGCCAGCAGCCAAACTGCAACTAATGAAAAACTGTTTTTT. Its protein is CASSQTATNEKLFF.

Notes on this clonotype: This sequence may be a read error, since a much larger clone differs from it by one base. Because the CDR3 is missing its conserved closing phenylalanine or tryptophan, this is likely a read error. This chain joins TRBV19 and TRBJ2-7; no definite D call. Germline V lookup: CDR1 LNHDA, CDR2 SQIVND (reference sequence). V was shortened by 0 bases and J by 2 bases, with 14 bases between the two germline ends. The CDR3 runs 16 residues. The CDR3 DNA is TGTGCCAGTAGTATAGATCCCACGCCAGACACCTACGAGCAGTACCTC. This encodes CASSIDPTPDTYEQYL.

Only a few counts were recorded for this clonotype. V and J are TRBV21-1 and TRBJ2-3. TRBV21-1 is a recognized pseudogene. The CDR3 contains 18 residues. Written as DNA, the CDR3 is TGTGCCAGCAGCAAAGCGTGGATGACGAACTGTAGCACAGATACGCAGTATTTT. The encoded protein is CASSKAWMTNCSTDTQYF.

This clonotype has just a few counts. The V call is TRBV11-2, the J call TRBJ2-1, with 9 bases lining up with TRBD2. There are 16 residues in the CDR3. Trimming cost V 3 bases and J 0 bases; bases outside gene matches: 3. CDR1 SGHAT and CDR2 FQNNGV come from the germline V gene. The CDR3 here is CASSFLAGVSYNEQFF. The CDR3 DNA sequence: TGTGCCAGCAGCTTTTTAGCGGGGGTCTCCTACAATGAGCAGTTCTTC.

A note on this clonotype: A much larger clone differs by one base, so this may be a read error. As the CDR3 is not closed by the conserved phenylalanine or tryptophan, this likely results from a read error. It is unclear where the CDR3 begins or ends on the DNA, so no DNA is shown, and the CDR3 is as TCRdb lists it. The chain is built from TRBV6-2 or TRBV6-3 and TRBJ2-4; TRBD2 is taken as the D call from the table, unchecked against the DNA. The CDR3 is 12 residues long, counting both termini. The germline V gene has CDR1 MNHEY and CDR2 SVGEGT. The CDR3 reads CASSYTSGHSSY.

This clonotype was observed at least ten times. V gene TRBV27 combines with J gene TRBJ1-6; 8 bases align to TRBD1. CDR1 and CDR2 from the germline V gene are MNHEY and SMNVEV (reference sequence). Trimming at V came to 5 bases and at J to 9 bases, leaving 12 bases not matched to a gene. There are 16 residues in the CDR3. As DNA, the CDR3 is TGTGCCAGCAGTCCGTCCCGGACAGGGCGTAGTTCACCCCTCCACTTT. Its protein is CASSPSRTGRSSPLHF.

Note on this clonotype: A clone one base away is much larger, so this may be a read error. The chain has TRBV7-9 and TRBJ2-7; D gene unclear. Per germline, CDR1 SEHNR and CDR2 FQNEAQ (reference sequence). This CDR3 comprises 17 residues. CDR3: CASGLDYGQTSSYEQYF. The CDR3 DNA sequence: TGTGCCAGCGGCTTAGATTATGGGCAGACAAGCTCCTACGAGCAGTACTTC.

A word on this clonotype: Just one base apart from a much larger clone, this may be a read error. This rearrangement joins TRBV6-2 or TRBV6-3 to TRBJ1-4; tentatively, D is TRBD1 (5 bases). The CDR3 is 17 residues long. Germline-derived CDR1 and CDR2 are MNHEY and SVGEGT. The CDR3 nucleotides read TGTGCCAGCAGTGAAATGGGACGTCCAGCAACTAATAAAAAACTGTTTTTT. As protein: CASSEMGRPATNKKLFF.

This clonotype was counted ten times or more. The rearrangement uses TRBV27 and TRBJ1-6, with a possible D match to TRBD1 (6 bases). With 4 bases removed from V and 5 bases from J, the gap between germline ends came to 12 bases. The CDR3 has 15 amino acids. CDR1 MNHEY and CDR2 SMNVEV come from the germline V gene (reference sequence). For the CDR3, the DNA is TGTGCCAGCAGTTGGACAGTTCCGAATAATTCACCCCTCCACTTT. This sequence encodes CASSWTVPNNSPLHF.